One TCR beta chain is described in this entry. The germline V gene has CDR1 SGHTA and CDR2 FQGNSA. V was clipped by 0 bases and J by 4 bases; unmatched bases: 13. CDR3 size: 19 residues. This record belongs to a study of blood T cell repertoires in COVID-19. Study-level background: T cells, B-cell-depleted T cells, or PBMCs supplied cDNA or gDNA.

In the original workflow: By means of reference gene primer amplification, nucleated cell counts were estimated. Sequencing used immunoSEQ multiplex PCR; TCRdb keeps in-frame clones, though not all of them. V, J and clone size are taken as reported in that table, and D and trimming were inferred from the DNA itself. The table records 150,000 or so clones, approximately 86% of them present only once. J is TRBJ1-2 and V is TRBV7-2; 11 bases align to TRBD1. The sequencing input was peripheral blood. The receptor comes from a woman aged 40 to 50 with active or convalescent COVID-19. CDR3 in DNA: TGTGCCAGCAGCTTAGCCCCCGCCGGACAGGGGGCGGGGGGCTATGGCTACACCTTC. Its protein is CASSLAPAGQGAGGYGYTF.